These 23 T cell receptor beta chains were all obtained from the same sample, sequenced in a study of T cells after yellow fever vaccination. TCRdb passed the 5' RACE reads through MiXCR, listing each CDR3 protein once. The sample has about 350,000 distinct CDR3 sequences; over 4% are singletons. The input for sequencing was PBMCs, taken 5 days after the yellow fever booster vaccination. The receptor set was obtained from a man aged 18-30 years who received the YFV17D yellow fever vaccine.

The V and J genes are TRBV2 and TRBJ1-6, with TRBD1 matching over 8 bases. The CDR3 extends over 16 amino acids. Per the germline V gene, CDR1 is SNHLY and CDR2 is FYNNEI. J lost 0 bases, V lost 7 bases, and 5 bases had no gene match. CDR3 protein: CASTWTGSSYNSPLHF. The CDR3 nucleotides are TGTGCCAGCACCTGGACAGGGAGCTCCTATAATTCACCCCTCCACTTT.

The chain carries TRBV20-1 and TRBJ1-5; TRBD1 matches 10 bases. The CDR3 runs 15 residues. The germline V gene has CDR1 DFQATT and CDR2 SNEGSKA (reference sequence). Losses at the gene ends were 3 bases for V and 6 bases for J; bases not matched to a gene: 8. This chain's CDR3 is CSARETGGISQPQHF. CDR3 DNA: TGCAGTGCTAGGGAGACAGGGGGCATTAGTCAGCCCCAGCATTTT.

This clonotype has more than one count but fewer than ten. The genes are TRBV2 and TRBJ2-7; 9 positions agree with TRBD2. The germline gives CDR1 SNHLY, CDR2 FYNNEI. The CDR3 is 13 residues long. V lost 10 bases to trimming and J lost 1 base; unmatched junction nucleotides: 5. The CDR3 DNA follows: TGTGCCACTCAGCGGGGGGCTTCCTACGAGCAGTACTTC. This codes for CATQRGASYEQYF.

V and J are TRBV19 and TRBJ1-4; D is perhaps TRBD1 (5 bases). This CDR3 comprises 17 residues. V shed 6 bases and J shed 0 bases, with 17 bases lying between them. CDR1 is LNHDA and CDR2 is SQIVND in the germline V gene (reference sequence). The CDR3 here is CASSKDGQGATNEKLFF. Here the CDR3 DNA reads TGTGCCAGTAGCAAGGATGGGCAGGGAGCAACTAATGAAAAACTGTTTTTT. The variable domain in full, completed from reference TRBV19 and TRBJ1-4, reads DGGITQSPKYLFRKEGQNVTLSCEQNLNHDAMYWYRQDPGQGLRLIYYSQIVNDFQKGDIAEGYSVSREKKESFPLTVTSAQKNPTAFYLCASSKDGQGATNEKLFFGSGTQLSVL.

This rearrangement joins TRBV7-2 to TRBJ1-2, with 9 bases that match TRBD1. The junction had 13 bases not matched to a gene; V was cut back by 4 bases and J by 4 bases. This CDR3 is 17 amino acids long. The germline CDR1 and CDR2 sequences are SGHTA and FQGNSA. The CDR3 sequence: CASSSKVRQGERYGYTF. For the CDR3, the DNA is TGTGCCAGCAGCTCAAAAGTCCGACAGGGGGAACGCTATGGCTACACCTTC.

The rearrangement joins TRBV5-1 to TRBJ1-1, with D possibly matching TRBD1 (5 bases). Per germline, CDR1 SGHRS and CDR2 YFSETQ. The CDR3 covers 13 residues. The ends were cut back, 4 bases at V and 4 bases at J, with 11 bases in the middle. CDR3 protein: CASSPGLSTEAFF. CDR3 coding DNA: TGCGCCAGCAGCCCGGGACTGTCCACTGAAGCTTTCTTT.

The chain carries TRBV20-1 and TRBJ2-5; 9 positions match TRBD1. Trimming took 1 base from V and 2 from J; bases not matched to a gene: 5. Germline CDR1 is DFQATT and CDR2 is SNEGSKA (reference sequence). There are 15 residues in the CDR3. The CDR3 protein is CSARARDREQETQYF. CDR3 nucleotides: TGCAGTGCTAGAGCTCGGGACAGGGAACAAGAGACCCAGTACTTC.

As DNA, the CDR3 is TGTGCCAGCAGCCTAGGACTTTCCCGCTCTGGGGCCAACGTCCTGACTTTC. Its protein product is CASSLGLSRSGANVLTF. The J gene is TRBJ2-6, the V gene TRBV7-9; D perhaps matches TRBD2 (5 bases). V lost 5 bases to trimming and J lost 0 bases, with 14 bases between them. Per germline, CDR1 SEHNR and CDR2 FQNEAQ (reference sequence). The CDR3 loop spans 17 amino acids.

The table lists this clonotype with a few counts. This chain connects TRBV7-2 to TRBJ1-2; a weak D match, TRBD1 (5 bases). Germline CDR1 is SGHTA and CDR2 is FQGNSA. This CDR3 comprises 14 residues. V lost 5 bases and J 6 bases, leaving 16 bases between the germline ends. For the CDR3, the DNA is TGTGCCAGCAGCCGAGGGGAAGGAGCGGATGGCTACACCTTC. Translation: CASSRGEGADGYTF. Full variable domain (missing parts from reference TRBV7-2 and TRBJ1-2): GAGVSQSPSNKVTEKGKDVELRCDPISGHTALYWYRQSLGQGLEFLIYFQGNSAPDKSGLPSDRFSAERTGGSVSTLTIQRTQQEDSAVYLCASSRGEGADGYTFGSGTRLTVV.

This clonotype was recorded at least ten times. V and J are TRBV5-1 and TRBJ2-7; the match to TRBD1 covers 8 bases. The CDR3 consists of 12 residues. V shed 3 bases and J 6 bases; nucleotides not matched to a gene: 2. Germline V gives CDR1 SGHRS, CDR2 YFSETQ. The CDR3 loop reads CASSSDRGEQYV. DNA of the CDR3: TGCGCCAGCAGCTCCGACAGGGGCGAGCAGTACGTC.

This clonotype was counted a few times. The rearrangement links TRBV5-6 to TRBJ2-7; D is possibly TRBD1 (6 bases). Per germline, CDR1 SGHDT and CDR2 YYEEEE. The V and J ends lost 0 bases and 3 bases respectively, with 10 bases between them. The CDR3 is 14 amino acids. CDR3 DNA sequence: TGTGCCAGCAGCTTGGAGGGACACCTCTACGAGCAGTACTTC. This gives the protein CASSLEGHLYEQYF.

The chain has TRBV20-1 and TRBJ2-5, with D unresolved. Germline CDR1 reads DFQATT; CDR2 reads SNEGSKA (reference sequence). The germline V and J ends were trimmed by 1 base and 0 bases, with 6 bases remaining between them. The CDR3 loop spans 13 amino acids. This CDR3 is CSARGVDQETQYF. CDR3 nucleotides: TGCAGTGCTAGAGGGGTGGACCAAGAGACCCAGTACTTC.

This clonotype came up a few times. This chain links TRBV7-6 with TRBJ2-3; 11 nucleotides agree with TRBD2. Germline assignment: CDR1 SGHVS and CDR2 FNYEAQ. V shed 5 bases, J shed 1 base, and the junction held 5 bases outside the gene matches. The CDR3 spans 16 residues. The CDR3 DNA reads TGTGCCAGCAGCCCTAGCGGGGGGCACCGCACAGATACGCAGTATTTT. Translated, it gives CASSPSGGHRTDTQYF. Full variable domain (remainder filled in from reference TRBV7-6 and TRBJ2-3): GAGVSQSPRYKVTKRGQDVALRCDPISGHVSLYWYRQALGQGPEFLTYFNYEAQQDKSGLPNDRFSAERPEGSISTLTIQRTEQRDSAMYRCASSPSGGHRTDTQYFGPGTRLTVL.

The rearrangement links TRBV20-1 to TRBJ2-5; tentative D call: TRBD1 (6 bases). The germline CDR1 and CDR2 sequences are DFQATT and SNEGSKA (reference sequence). The V end lost 4 bases, the J end lost 4 bases, and 19 bases lay between the germline ends. The CDR3 length is 15 residues. CDR3 loop: CSANLWGRNSETQYF. The CDR3 region has the DNA TGCAGTGCTAATCTCTGGGGGCGGAACTCAGAGACCCAGTACTTC.

This clonotype showed up just a few times. The chain is built from TRBV5-1 and TRBJ2-3; TRBD1 aligns across 7 bases. Germline trimming cut 4 bases from V and 0 bases from J; bases unmatched to any gene: 5. The CDR3 is 15 amino acids. CDR1 and CDR2 from the germline V gene are SGHRS and YFSETQ. Here the CDR3 DNA reads TGCGCCAGCAGCCCGGGACAGATGAGCACAGATACGCAGTATTTT. Its protein is CASSPGQMSTDTQYF.

CDR3 DNA sequence: TGTGCCAGCAGCCGCTCGCCCCATACCCTAGCCAAAAACATTCAGTACTTC. Translating gives CASSRSPHTLAKNIQYF. V is TRBV3-1 and J is TRBJ2-4; D unclear. This CDR3 has 17 residues. Trimming cost V 4 bases and J 0 bases, with 16 bases left between them. From germline, CDR1 is LGHDT and CDR2 YNNKEL (reference sequence).

V is TRBV12-3 or TRBV12-4 and J is TRBJ2-3, with a weak D call TRBD2 (7 bases). Trimming took 11 bases from V and 4 from J, leaving 16 bases between them. CDR3 length equals 13 residues. DNA of the CDR3: TGTGCCGGGGGGGGCAGGCCTTCAGATACGCAGTATTTT. This gives the protein CAGGGRPSDTQYF.

This clonotype occurred a few times. One end of the junction fails to match germline, which may point to a read error. The chain has TRBV7-7 and TRBJ2-5, with D maybe TRBD2 (6 bases). This CDR3 contains 15 residues. Germline V gene sequence: CDR1 SSHAT, CDR2 FNYEAQ (reference sequence). In DNA, the CDR3 is TGTGCTAGCAGCTTAGGACCCGGACTACGGGAGACCCAGTACTTC. It specifies CASSLGPGLRETQYF.

This clonotype was counted many times. The J gene is TRBJ2-2, the V gene TRBV7-2; 7 positions match TRBD1. Germline values: CDR1 SGHTA, CDR2 FQGNSA. The CDR3 has 16 amino acids. V was pared by 10 bases and J by 5 bases, with 16 bases of the junction left unmatched. The CDR3 spells CANTLQRTGRTGELFF. CDR3 nucleotides: TGTGCCAATACCCTTCAACGGACAGGTAGAACCGGGGAGCTGTTTTTT.

This clonotype was seen a few times. The chain has TRBV9 and TRBJ2-1; weak D call: TRBD1 (6 bases). The CDR3 sequence is 13 residues long. The ends were cut back, 3 bases at V and 9 bases at J, with 13 bases in the middle. Germline lookup yields CDR1 SGDLS and CDR2 YYNGEE. DNA of the CDR3: TGTGCCAGCAGCGCAGGGGACACAGGTGAGCAGTTCTTC. Protein: CASSAGDTGEQFF.

The sample holds many counts of this clonotype. The V gene is TRBV24-1, the J gene TRBJ2-4; possible D gene TRBD2, 7 bases. Per the germline V gene, CDR1 is KGHDR and CDR2 is SFDVKD. V was trimmed by 7 bases and J by 0 bases, leaving 21 bases between them. The CDR3 sequence is 18 residues long. The CDR3 region is CATSVLEEGGLAKNIQYF. The CDR3 coding sequence is TGTGCCACCAGCGTTCTTGAAGAGGGGGGGCTAGCCAAAAACATTCAGTACTTC.

This clonotype has only a few counts. The rearrangement uses TRBV5-1 and TRBJ2-2; D could derive from TRBD1 or TRBD2 (5 bases each). CDR1 is SGHRS and CDR2 is YFSETQ in the germline V gene. The CDR3 has 13 amino acids. The V end was cut by 0 bases, the J end by 6 bases, with 6 bases between. The CDR3 spells CASSLVGAGELFF. For the CDR3, the DNA is TGCGCCAGCAGCTTGGTGGGGGCCGGGGAGCTGTTTTTT.

This clonotype was seen only a few times. V is TRBV11-2 and J is TRBJ2-2, with D hard to call. Germline CDR1 reads SGHAT; CDR2 reads FQNNGV. V lost 5 bases and J 6 bases, leaving 13 bases between the germline ends. CDR3 length: 14 amino acids. CDR3 in DNA: TGTGCCAGCAGCCCCACCGCTGGGGCCGGGGAGCTGTTTTTT. It specifies CASSPTAGAGELFF.